The TCR beta chain under discussion was sequenced for a study of T cells in Graves' hyperthyroidism and ophthalmopathy. Graves' hyperthyroidism was deemed stable given no ophthalmopathy progression within 18 months. Reasons for excluding patients were uncontrolled infection, other autoimmune disease, pregnancy or lactation. Study results and caveats: Through a model of 13 V-J features, ophthalmopathy was separated from stable hyperthyroidism. The blood repertoire included most of the expanded thyroid clonotypes above 0.001.

Germline-derived CDR1 and CDR2 are KGHDR and SFDVKD. The trim removed 4 bases at V and 1 base at J, leaving 5 bases unmatched. This CDR3 comprises 15 residues. In its sample, this clonotype was seen many times. Its target is unknown. RNA transcripts provided the source from which TCR beta CDR3 regions were amplified. Using the HTBI primer set, a first-round RT-PCR was run on the TCR CDR3. Via MiXCR, TCRdb re-called the multiplex PCR reads, giving one row per CDR3 protein. The sample lists roughly 720,000 distinct CDR3 sequences, approximately 15% occurring once. This clonotype was obtained from a man aged 45-65 years with Graves' hyperthyroidism. The chain couples TRBV24-1 to TRBJ2-5; TRBD2 aligns across 7 bases. Input material: blood. In DNA form, the CDR3 reads TGTGCCACCAGTGACCCGACTAGCAGCCAAGAGACCCAGTACTTC. The encoded protein is CATSDPTSSQETQYF.